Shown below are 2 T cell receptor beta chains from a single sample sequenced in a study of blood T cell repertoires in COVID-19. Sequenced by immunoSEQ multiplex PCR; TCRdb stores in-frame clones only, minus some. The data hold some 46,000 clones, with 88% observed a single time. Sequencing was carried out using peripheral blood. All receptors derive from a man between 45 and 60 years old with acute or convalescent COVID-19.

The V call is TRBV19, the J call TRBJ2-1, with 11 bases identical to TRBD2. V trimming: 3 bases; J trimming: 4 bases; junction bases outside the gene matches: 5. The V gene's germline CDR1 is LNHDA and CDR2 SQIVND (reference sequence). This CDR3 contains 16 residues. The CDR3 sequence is CASSIASGGFYNEQFF. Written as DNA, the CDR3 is TGTGCCAGTAGTATCGCTAGCGGGGGGTTTTACAATGAGCAGTTCTTC.

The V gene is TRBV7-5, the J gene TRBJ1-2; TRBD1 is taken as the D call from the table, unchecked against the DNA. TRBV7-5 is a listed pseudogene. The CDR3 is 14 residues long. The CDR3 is CARSFTDSFYGYTF. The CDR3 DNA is TGTGCCAGAAGTTTCACCGACAGCTTCTATGGCTACACCTTC.